One sample yielded the 25 T cell receptor beta chains listed below, sequenced in a study of T cell responses to AZD1222 COVID-19 vaccine. Assay used: immunoSEQ multiplex PCR; TCRdb lists only in-frame clones, some missing. The sample carries roughly 150,000 clones, about 93% recorded once. Source: peripheral blood, taken on day 0 of AZD1222 vaccination. The receptor source for this set is an adult in good health.

This rearrangement joins TRBV5-1 to TRBJ2-5, with D uncertain. Germline CDR1 SGHRS, CDR2 YFSETQ. This CDR3 is 15 amino acids long. V was trimmed by 1 base and J by 5 bases, leaving 15 bases between them. CDR3 DNA: TGCGCCAGCAGCTTGCGTGGGATCGGCATGGAGACCCAGTACTTC. Protein product: CASSLRGIGMETQYF.

The chain has TRBV7-9 and TRBJ1-2; 9 nucleotides line up with TRBD1. This CDR3 is 15 amino acids long. Trimming removed 3 bases from V and 4 bases from J; junction bases left unmatched: 6. CDR1 and CDR2 from the germline V gene are SEHNR and FQNEAQ (reference sequence). The CDR3 loop is CASSLGTGTGYGYTF. Here the CDR3 DNA reads TGTGCCAGCAGCTTGGGGACAGGGACCGGCTATGGCTACACCTTC.

This clone was counted a single time. V gene TRBV7-2 combines with J gene TRBJ2-1; 10 nucleotides match TRBD1. Per germline, CDR1 SGHTA and CDR2 FQGNSA. Germline trimming cut 4 bases from V and 3 bases from J; bases unmatched to any gene: 3. CDR3 length: 15 amino acids. CDR3 residues: CASSSRDRGYNEQFF. The CDR3 DNA reads as TGTGCCAGCAGCTCCCGGGACAGGGGCTACAATGAGCAGTTCTTC.

V is TRBV6-5 and J is TRBJ1-6, with 7 bases identical to TRBD1. J gave up 5 bases and V 6 bases, and 4 bases lay outside the gene matches. The CDR3 has 14 amino acids. The germline V gene has CDR1 MNHEY and CDR2 SVGAGI. CDR3: CASSKQGNNSPLHF. The CDR3 DNA reads as TGTGCCAGCAGCAAACAGGGGAATAATTCACCCCTCCACTTT.

The chain employs TRBV9 and TRBJ1-1; D is possibly TRBD1 (5 bases). Germline-derived CDR1 and CDR2 are SGDLS and YYNGEE. This CDR3 comprises 14 residues. V was trimmed by 4 bases and J by 1 base, leaving 11 bases between them. DNA for the CDR3: TGTGCCAGCAGCCCCGGGACGGAGAACACTGAAGCTTTCTTT. Amino acid sequence: CASSPGTENTEAFF.

This chain uses TRBV14 with TRBJ2-3; unclear D gene. The ends were cut back, 0 bases at V and 4 bases at J, with 5 bases in the middle. Looked up from germline, CDR1 is SGHDN and CDR2 is FVKESK. This CDR3 is 13 amino acids long. Here the CDR3 DNA reads TGTGCCAGCAGCCAAGATCTGGCAGATACGCAGTATTTT. This codes for CASSQDLADTQYF.

The chain couples TRBV5-1 to TRBJ2-6, with no clear D. Germline V gene data show CDR1 as SGHRS and CDR2 as YFSETQ. The germline V and J ends were trimmed by 0 bases and 1 base, with 8 bases remaining between them. The CDR3 loop spans 16 amino acids. CDR3 nucleotide sequence: TGCGCCAGCAGCTTGGTATTGGCGTCTGGGGCCAACGTCCTGACTTTC. This sequence encodes CASSLVLASGANVLTF.

This chain joins TRBV19 and TRBJ1-5; weak D call: TRBD1 (5 bases). CDR3 length: 15 amino acids. Germline CDR1 and CDR2: LNHDA and SQIVND (reference sequence). The V gene lost 6 bases and the J gene lost 6 bases, with 18 bases spanning the gap. The CDR3 coding sequence is TGTGCCAGTAGACCGTCGGGGGTATCGGGTCAGCCCCAGCATTTT. This gives the protein CASRPSGVSGQPQHF.

The CDR3 DNA reads TGCGCCAGCAGCTTGGGGGGGCGTGGCAGGGAAGAAAAACTGTTTTTT. This encodes CASSLGGRGREEKLFF. The rearrangement joins TRBV5-1 to TRBJ1-4; D is possibly TRBD1 (6 bases). Germline lookup yields CDR1 SGHRS and CDR2 YFSETQ. Trimming took off 0 bases at V and 8 bases at J, with 17 bases between the two ends. There are 16 residues in the CDR3.

This chain joins TRBV7-2 and TRBJ1-1; the D gene is possibly TRBD1 (5 bases). The ends were cut back, 3 bases at V and 3 bases at J, with 8 bases in the middle. Germline CDR1 is SGHTA and CDR2 is FQGNSA. This CDR3 has 13 amino acids. Written as DNA, the CDR3 is TGTGCCAGCAGCTTTGGGGCCTACACTGAAGCTTTCTTT. Translation gives CASSFGAYTEAFF.

The J gene is TRBJ2-3, the V gene TRBV10-1; maybe TRBD1 (5 bases). CDR1 and CDR2 from the germline V gene are WNHNN and SYGVQD (reference sequence). Trimming pared 5 bases from V and 3 bases from J, leaving 9 bases between. This CDR3 has 13 residues. CDR3 in amino acids: CASSPRVTDTQYF. The CDR3 nucleotides are TGCGCCAGCAGTCCCAGGGTAACAGATACGCAGTATTTT.

This chain joins TRBV9 and TRBJ2-1; TRBD2 matches 8 bases. J gave up 6 bases and V 1 base, and 12 bases lay outside the gene matches. The CDR3 totals 17 residues. Germline values: CDR1 SGDLS, CDR2 YYNGEE. CDR3: CASSVYTSGPPGNEQFF. The CDR3 coding sequence is TGTGCCAGCAGCGTATACACTAGCGGACCTCCCGGCAATGAGCAGTTCTTC.

This clone was counted a single time. The V gene is TRBV18, the J gene TRBJ2-7; a weak D match, TRBD1 (5 bases). Trimming removed 3 bases at V and 3 bases at J, with 12 bases between. The CDR3 covers 14 residues. The germline V gene has CDR1 KGHSH and CDR2 LQKENI. Here the CDR3 reads CASSPTRVDYEQYF. CDR3 nucleotides: TGTGCCAGCTCACCCACCAGGGTAGACTACGAGCAGTACTTC.

J is TRBJ1-4 and V is TRBV29-1, with TRBD1 as a possible D gene (5 bases). The CDR3 loop spans 14 amino acids. Germline assignment: CDR1 SQVTM and CDR2 ANQGSEA. Trimming removed 3 bases at V and 7 bases at J, with 15 bases between. The DNA of the CDR3 is TGCAGCGTTGAGCCTTGGGGGGATGGTGAAAAACTGTTTTTT. Translating it yields CSVEPWGDGEKLFF.

This chain links TRBV6-5 with TRBJ2-7; 8 bases are shared with TRBD1. The trim removed 5 bases at V and 0 bases at J, leaving 6 bases unmatched. This CDR3 region has 15 residues. The V gene's germline CDR1 is MNHEY and CDR2 SVGAGI. The CDR3 bases are TGTGCCAGCAGTCCACGGACAGGGAGCTCCTACGAGCAGTACTTC. Translating gives CASSPRTGSSYEQYF.

CDR3 residues: CASSLGWRASYEQYF. The CDR3 coding sequence is TGTGCCAGCAGCTTAGGGTGGCGGGCCTCCTACGAGCAGTACTTC. The V call is TRBV7-8, the J call TRBJ2-7, with D tentatively TRBD2 (5 bases). The CDR3 covers 15 residues. Germline CDR1 SGHVS, CDR2 FQNEAQ. The ends were cut back, 1 base at V and 0 bases at J, with 10 bases in the middle.

This chain's CDR3 is CASSLSGAGANVLTF. The CDR3 DNA reads TGCGCCAGCAGCTTGTCGGGAGCTGGGGCCAACGTCCTGACTTTC. This chain links TRBV5-1 with TRBJ2-6, with D tentatively TRBD2 (6 bases). This CDR3 has 15 amino acids. The V end lost 1 base, the J end lost 2 bases, and 7 bases lay between the germline ends. Germline values: CDR1 SGHRS, CDR2 YFSETQ.

V usage is TRBV27 and J usage is TRBJ1-5; D possibly corresponds to TRBD1 (6 bases). The CDR3 sequence is 20 residues long. Deletions cut 6 bases from V and 6 bases from J, with 33 bases between. The germline gives CDR1 MNHEY, CDR2 SMNVEV (reference sequence). The CDR3 loop reads CASRLTGRTGSGSSGQPQHF. The DNA for the CDR3 is TGTGCCAGCAGGCTCACGGGGCGAACAGGGAGTGGTTCGTCAGGTCAGCCCCAGCATTTT.

The CDR3 is CASSPRGLGAELFF. The CDR3 nucleotides read TGTGCCAGCAGCCCGAGGGGCCTGGGGGCGGAACTGTTTTTT. This chain uses TRBV9 with TRBJ1-4; D perhaps matches TRBD1 (6 bases). V gave up 4 bases and J gave up 12 bases, with 19 bases separating them. The germline gives CDR1 SGDLS, CDR2 YYNGEE. CDR3 length equals 14 residues.

The CDR3 spells CASSSSGLADQETQYF. The CDR3 nucleotides are TGTGCCAGCAGTTCCTCGGGACTAGCGGACCAAGAGACCCAGTACTTC. The chain couples TRBV28 to TRBJ2-5; 11 positions match TRBD2. Unmatched junction bases numbered 4, after V lost 4 bases and J lost 0 bases. The CDR3 consists of 16 residues. Looked up from germline, CDR1 is MDHEN and CDR2 is SYDVKM.

The chain employs TRBV2 and TRBJ2-3; D unresolved. The V gene's germline CDR1 is SNHLY and CDR2 FYNNEI. Trimming left V 8 bases short and J 2 bases short, with 14 bases between. This CDR3 is built from 14 residues. CDR3 bases: TGTGCCAGCTTATGGGATGGGCCCACAGATACGCAGTATTTT. Its protein is CASLWDGPTDTQYF.

The genes are TRBV4-3 and TRBJ2-1; either TRBD1 or TRBD2 may fit D (6 bases each). The V end lost 4 bases, the J end lost 4 bases, and 11 bases lay between the germline ends. This CDR3 contains 14 residues. Germline-derived CDR1 and CDR2 are LGHNA and YSLEER. CDR3 sequence reads: CASSLEGGYNEQFF. The CDR3 bases are TGCGCCAGCAGCCTCGAGGGGGGTTACAATGAGCAGTTCTTC.

The chain links TRBV2 to TRBJ2-1, with 9 bases aligning to TRBD1. The J segment lost 6 bases and the V segment lost 4 bases, leaving 7 bases of the junction unmatched. Germline V gives CDR1 SNHLY, CDR2 FYNNEI. The CDR3 contains 15 residues. CDR3 bases: TGTGCCAGCAGTGGTCGGACAGGGGAGGGCAATGAGCAGTTCTTC. It is translated as CASSGRTGEGNEQFF.

This chain uses TRBV4-3 with TRBJ2-1, with a weak D call TRBD2 (6 bases). This CDR3 is 14 amino acids long. Trimming pared 3 bases from V and 9 bases from J, leaving 15 bases between. The germline V gene encodes CDR1 LGHNA and CDR2 YSLEER. CDR3 loop: CASSHRNLATEQFF. CDR3 nucleotide sequence: TGCGCCAGCAGCCACCGCAATCTAGCGACTGAGCAGTTCTTC.

The genes are TRBV11-2 and TRBJ2-7; TRBD2 aligns across 8 bases. V was pared by 1 base and J by 4 bases, with 6 bases of the junction left unmatched. The V gene's germline CDR1 is SGHAT and CDR2 FQNNGV. The CDR3 contains 15 residues. CDR3 nucleotides: TGTGCCAGCAGCTTAGCGGGAGGGCCGGGGTACGAGCAGTACTTC. Residues: CASSLAGGPGYEQYF.